This T cell receptor (beta chain) was sequenced in a study of blood T cell repertoires in COVID-19. On the study more broadly: T cells, B-cell-depleted T cells, or PBMCs provided the cDNA or gDNA that served as material.

This table comes from immunoSEQ multiplex PCR, and its TCRdb copy is limited to in-frame clones, with some not included. The sample includes around 310,000 clones, about 90% of them seen just once. Germline-derived CDR1 and CDR2 are LNHDA and SQIVND (reference sequence). Trimming took 5 bases from V and 4 from J, leaving 8 bases between them. The CDR3 has 12 residues. The chain combines TRBV19 with TRBJ1-1; no definite D call. The sample taken for sequencing was peripheral blood. The sequence derives from a woman aged 40 to 55 with COVID-19, enrolled during active disease. The CDR3 DNA sequence: TGTGCCAGTAGTGTGGAGAGCACTGAAGCTTTCTTT. This codes for CASSVESTEAFF.